The present entry profiles one T cell receptor beta chain with its context. Its antigen is still unknown. Clones were sequenced by immunoSEQ multiplex PCR, and TCRdb holds only the in-frame ones, with some missing. The sample includes roughly 14,000 clones, 88% of them seen just once. V gave up 4 bases and J gave up 8 bases, with 24 bases separating them. The CDR3 is 17 amino acids. Per the germline V gene, CDR1 is SGHDN and CDR2 is FVKESK. This specimen comes from a study of T cell responses to AZD1222 COVID-19 vaccine. Regarding the study as a whole: Unmutated regions of variants are reportedly targeted by nearly half of spike-specific TCRs. At baseline, seropositivity was found in only a handful of AZD1222 recipients. The breadth and depth of Spike-specific TCRs increased once two AZD1222 doses had been given. Donors were mostly white British, more females; clonal diversity possibly underestimated.

The V call is TRBV14, the J call TRBJ1-5; D perhaps matches TRBD1 (5 bases). The receptor's source is an adult who received the AZD1222 COVID-19 vaccine. The sequencing here drew on peripheral blood, taken 28 days after the second AZD1222 dose. For the CDR3, the DNA is TGTGCCAGCAGCCCTTACGGTCACGGGGGATCATCAAAGCCCCAGCATTTT. Protein: CASSPYGHGGSSKPQHF.